The rows below give T cell receptor beta chains drawn from one sample of a study of T cell responses to AZD1222 COVID-19 vaccine. Profiled with immunoSEQ multiplex PCR; TCRdb holds only in-frame clones, not every one. The table shows fewer than 120,000 clones, with 80% to 95% occurring only once. Material: peripheral blood, obtained 28 days after the second AZD1222 dose. Receptors were obtained from an adult who received the AZD1222 COVID-19 vaccine. The CDR3 runs from the conserved cysteine through the conserved F or W. Fields, in order: clone size, J gene, D gene, V gene, CDR3 DNA, CDR3 protein. D genes are given only for firm matches. The listing skips clone size in some rows; elsewhere it reads once, few, many or a size class.

clone size: -; J gene: TRBJ2-3; D gene: TRBD1; V gene: TRBV28; CDR3 DNA: TGTGCCAGCAGTTCACGACAGGGTTGGGATACGCAGTATTTT; CDR3 protein: CASSSRQGWDTQYF
clone size: -; J gene: TRBJ1-1; D gene: -; V gene: TRBV25-1; CDR3 DNA: TGTGCCAGCAGTGAATCGAAGGGGTGGGCTGAAGCTTTCTTT; CDR3 protein: CASSESKGWAEAFF
clone size: -; J gene: TRBJ2-7; D gene: -; V gene: TRBV7-6; CDR3 DNA: TGTGCCAGCAGCTTGTCCCCAGGGCGCGAGCAGTACTTC; CDR3 protein: CASSLSPGREQYF
clone size: -; J gene: TRBJ1-1; D gene: -; V gene: TRBV10-3; CDR3 DNA: TGTGCCATCAGTGAGCCGGGCCCGACAGGGAACACTGAAGCTTTCTTT; CDR3 protein: CAISEPGPTGNTEAFF
clone size: -; J gene: TRBJ2-2; D gene: -; V gene: TRBV2; CDR3 DNA: TGTGCCAGCAGAGCAGGAGCCAACACCGGGGAGCTGTTTTTT; CDR3 protein: CASRAGANTGELFF
clone size: -; J gene: TRBJ2-7; D gene: TRBD2; V gene: TRBV5-4; CDR3 DNA: TGTGCCAGCAGCTTGGGGCGGGGGGCTTCCTCCTACGAGCAGTACTTC; CDR3 protein: CASSLGRGASSYEQYF
clone size: -; J gene: TRBJ1-1; D gene: -; V gene: TRBV14; CDR3 DNA: TGTGCCAGCAGCCAAGCGGGCACACTCGAAGCTTTCTTT; CDR3 protein: CASSQAGTLEAFF
clone size: once; J gene: TRBJ2-5; D gene: -; V gene: TRBV11-2; CDR3 DNA: TGTGCCAGCAGCAAGCCCGGGGGAAACCAAGAGACCCAGTACTTC; CDR3 protein: CASSKPGGNQETQYF
clone size: -; J gene: TRBJ2-7; D gene: TRBD2; V gene: TRBV7-9; CDR3 DNA: TGTGCCAGCAGCTTCGGGACTAGCGGGGGTGTCCGAGGCGAGCAGTACTTC; CDR3 protein: CASSFGTSGGVRGEQYF
clone size: -; J gene: TRBJ1-4; D gene: -; V gene: TRBV19; CDR3 DNA: TGTGCCAGTAGTACCGGGATTAAAGGGCCTAATGAAAAACTGTTTTTT; CDR3 protein: CASSTGIKGPNEKLFF
clone size: -; J gene: TRBJ2-5; D gene: TRBD1; V gene: TRBV18; CDR3 DNA: TGTGCCAGCTCACGGGACAGGGGGGACGTCCAGTACTTC; CDR3 protein: CASSRDRGDVQYF
clone size: once; J gene: TRBJ2-7; D gene: -; V gene: TRBV10-3; CDR3 DNA: TGTGCCATCAGTGAGCCCAGGGTCTCCGACGAGCAGTACTTC; CDR3 protein: CAISEPRVSDEQYF
clone size: -; J gene: TRBJ1-1; D gene: -; V gene: TRBV6-5; CDR3 DNA: TGTGCCAGCAGCAGGACAAGAATGAACACTGAAGCTTTCTTT; CDR3 protein: CASSRTRMNTEAFF